The 26 T cell receptor beta chains presented below share a single source sample, sequenced in a study of cytomegalovirus exposure and HLA in healthy donors. PCR primers comprised 60 Vbeta and 13 Jbeta primers. TCRdb's copy holds only in-frame clones and misses some; the assay was immunoSEQ multiplex PCR. The table has approximately 130,000 clones, roughly 85% seen once. What was sequenced was PBMCs. The origin of the receptors is a boy between 10 and 17 years old in good health and CMV-seronegative.

This chain links TRBV5-4 with TRBJ1-2, with 11 bases that match TRBD1. Trimming removed 0 bases from V and 4 bases from J; junction bases left unmatched: 5. Germline lookup yields CDR1 SGHNT and CDR2 YYREEE (reference sequence). The CDR3 has 16 residues. Written as DNA, the CDR3 is TGTGCCAGCAGCTTGGTATCAGGACAGGGGGCCTATGGCTACACCTTC. Translated: CASSLVSGQGAYGYTF.

The rearrangement uses TRBV27 and TRBJ2-7, with 9 positions matching TRBD1. Germline V CDR1 and CDR2: MNHEY, SMNVEV (reference sequence). CDR3 length: 16 amino acids. With V trimmed by 3 bases and J by 2 bases, 8 bases remained unmatched. The CDR3 DNA reads as TGTGCCAGCAGTTTGGCCCGGACAGGGGAAACCTACGAGCAGTACTTC. Its translation is CASSLARTGETYEQYF.

The V and J genes are TRBV25-1 and TRBJ1-4; D not resolved. The CDR3 length is 15 residues. V lost 4 bases and J 0 bases, leaving 9 bases between the germline ends. Germline lookup yields CDR1 MGHDK and CDR2 SYGVNS. The CDR3 DNA sequence: TGTGCCAGCAGTGGGCACCCAGCAACTAATGAAAAACTGTTTTTT. It is translated as CASSGHPATNEKLFF. The full variable domain, with the rest looked up from reference TRBV25-1 and TRBJ1-4, is EADIYQTPRYLVIGTGKKITLECSQTMGHDKMYWYQQDPGMELHLIHYSYGVNSTEKGDLSSESTVSRIRTEHFPLTLESARPSHTSQYLCASSGHPATNEKLFFGSGTQLSVL.

This clone was observed once. J is TRBJ2-1 and V is TRBV7-9, with D perhaps matching TRBD2 (6 bases). There are 16 residues in the CDR3. Germline V lookup: CDR1 SEHNR, CDR2 FQNEAQ (reference sequence). V was clipped by 5 bases and J by 6 bases, with 20 bases between them. Written as DNA, the CDR3 is TGTGCCAGCAGCCCGTCCGGGACTCCGCGGGCCAATGAGCAGTTCTTC. It specifies CASSPSGTPRANEQFF.

The chain joins TRBV6-6 to TRBJ2-7, with 10 positions matching TRBD2. The CDR3 totals 16 residues. V dropped 6 bases and J dropped 2; count of bases not matched to a gene: 10. Germline V CDR1 and CDR2: MNHNY, SVGAGI (reference sequence). The CDR3 spells CASSQTSGLTPYEQYF. The CDR3 nucleotides are TGTGCCAGCAGCCAGACTAGCGGGTTGACACCCTACGAGCAGTACTTC.

The J gene is TRBJ2-3, the V gene TRBV5-1; maybe TRBD2 (6 bases). The CDR3 runs to 16 residues. Deletions cut 3 bases from V and 2 bases from J, with 16 bases between. Per germline, CDR1 SGHRS and CDR2 YFSETQ. The CDR3 DNA is TGCGCCAGCAGCTATGGTTCGGCGGGAAACACAGATACGCAGTATTTT. This encodes CASSYGSAGNTDTQYF.

The CDR3, as DNA: TGTGCCAGCAGCTTACTTTGGGCGGGAGATGGCAATGAGCAGTTCTTC. It yields the protein CASSLLWAGDGNEQFF. The chain has TRBV7-2 and TRBJ2-1, with TRBD2 matching over 7 bases. Per the germline V gene, CDR1 is SGHTA and CDR2 is FQGNSA. After removal of 2 bases from V and 6 bases from J, the junction contained 10 bases not matched to a gene. There are 16 residues in the CDR3.

This rearrangement joins TRBV9 to TRBJ1-2, with 7 bases aligning to TRBD1. Germline CDR1 reads SGDLS; CDR2 reads YYNGEE. Trimming removed 0 bases from V and 0 bases from J; junction bases left unmatched: 2. The CDR3 sequence is 15 residues long. The CDR3 DNA follows: TGTGCCAGCAGCGTAGAAACAGGGGCTAACTATGGCTACACCTTC. It specifies CASSVETGANYGYTF.

The J gene is TRBJ1-2, the V gene TRBV29-1; 8 bases align to TRBD1. The V and J ends lost 6 bases and 5 bases, in that order; junction bases with no gene match: 5. This CDR3 is built from 12 residues. Germline V gene sequence: CDR1 SQVTM, CDR2 ANQGSEA. CDR3 sequence (DNA): TGCAGCGTGGTGACAGGGGAGTATGGCTACACCTTC. It specifies CSVVTGEYGYTF.

The gene calls are TRBV7-9 and TRBJ1-2; perhaps TRBD1 as D (6 bases). Germline lookup yields CDR1 SEHNR and CDR2 FQNEAQ (reference sequence). V dropped 6 bases and J dropped 6 bases, with 14 bases sitting between them. The CDR3 consists of 13 residues. The CDR3 DNA reads as TGTGCCAGCAGTCGAGTGGGGGCGAATGGCTACACCTTC. It translates to CASSRVGANGYTF.

The genes are TRBV19 and TRBJ1-2, with 7 bases identical to TRBD1. The CDR3 is 15 residues long. Germline CDR1 is LNHDA and CDR2 is SQIVND (reference sequence). V gave up 0 bases and J gave up 7 bases; unmatched junction bases: 8. CDR3 nucleotides: TGTGCCAGTAGTATAGATTCCACAGGGGTACGTGGCTACACCTTC. Its protein product is CASSIDSTGVRGYTF.

This sequence joins TRBV29-1 and TRBJ2-7, with 9 bases lining up with TRBD2. Unmatched junction bases numbered 6, after V lost 6 bases and J lost 3 bases. The CDR3 runs 13 residues. Germline CDR1 SQVTM, CDR2 ANQGSEA. This CDR3 is CSVLAGPNYEQYF. CDR3 bases: TGCAGCGTCCTAGCGGGACCCAACTACGAGCAGTACTTC.

The chain has TRBV9 and TRBJ2-5; 9 nucleotides align to TRBD1. Per germline, CDR1 SGDLS and CDR2 YYNGEE. Germline trimming cut 3 bases from V and 5 bases from J; bases unmatched to any gene: 11. This CDR3 comprises 16 residues. Here the CDR3 DNA reads TGTGCCAGCAGCGGAGGAATTGGACAGGGGCGGGAGACCCAGTACTTC. Translating gives CASSGGIGQGRETQYF. Filled out from reference TRBV9 and TRBJ2-5, the complete variable domain reads DSGVTQTPKHLITATGQRVTLRCSPRSGDLSVYWYQQSLDQGLQFLIQYYNGEERAKGNILERFSAQQFPDLHSELNLSSLELGDSALYFCASSGGIGQGRETQYFGPGTRLLVL.

This clone came up a few times. The chain is built from TRBV2 and TRBJ1-2, with D possibly TRBD1 on 6 matching bases. This CDR3 contains 15 residues. Deletions cut 8 bases from V and 3 bases from J, with 19 bases between. CDR1 and CDR2 (germline): SNHLY, FYNNEI. CDR3 nucleotide sequence: TGTGCCAGCGTAGCGTCAGGAGGGGGGGACTATGGCTACACCTTC. It specifies CASVASGGGDYGYTF.

CDR3 sequence (DNA): TGTGCCAGCAGTGTGGGACAGGGGCGCCTGAGGACTGAAGCTTTCTTT. This sequence encodes CASSVGQGRLRTEAFF. The chain combines TRBV2 with TRBJ1-1; the match to TRBD1 covers 10 bases. This CDR3 has 16 residues. The J segment lost 5 bases and the V segment lost 4 bases, leaving 10 bases of the junction unmatched. Germline loops: CDR1 SNHLY, CDR2 FYNNEI.

The gene calls are TRBV6-5 and TRBJ2-3, with 7 positions matching TRBD1. The CDR3 is 14 amino acids. V dropped 4 bases and J dropped 8; count of bases not matched to a gene: 9. CDR1 and CDR2 (germline): MNHEY, SVGAGI. CDR3 in DNA: TGTGCCAGCAGTTTCGACAGGGACCGGGCTACGCAGTATTTT. Translated, it gives CASSFDRDRATQYF.

This chain uses TRBV2 with TRBJ1-1, with D hard to call. The CDR3 contains 12 residues. With 9 bases removed from V and 1 base from J, the gap between germline ends came to 9 bases. The germline CDR1 and CDR2 sequences are SNHLY and FYNNEI. In DNA form, the CDR3 reads TGTGCCAGATCTACGGGGAACACTGAAGCTTTCTTT. Amino acid sequence: CARSTGNTEAFF.

The chain couples TRBV29-1 to TRBJ2-7; no definite D call. V lost 4 bases, J lost 4 bases, and 8 bases lay in between. The CDR3 length is 11 residues. Germline loops: CDR1 SQVTM, CDR2 ANQGSEA. CDR3 sequence (DNA): TGCAGCGTTGGTGGCGGTTACGAGCAGTACTTC. This translates into CSVGGGYEQYF.

This clone appeared a single time. The genes are TRBV5-4 and TRBJ2-7; 10 bases fit TRBD1. The ends lost 1 base at V and 4 bases at J; junction bases unmatched: 8. This CDR3 is 16 amino acids long. From germline, CDR1 is SGHNT and CDR2 YYREEE (reference sequence). CDR3: CASSLKKRTGGYEQYF. In nucleotides, the CDR3 is TGTGCCAGCAGCTTGAAAAAAAGGACAGGGGGGTACGAGCAGTACTTC.

The chain links TRBV5-6 to TRBJ2-3, with a weak D call TRBD2 (6 bases). Trimming left V 2 bases short and J 4 bases short, with 17 bases between. Germline loops: CDR1 SGHDT, CDR2 YYEEEE. The CDR3 spans 16 residues. The CDR3 region is CASSFWTTPFPDTQYF. CDR3 DNA sequence: TGTGCCAGCAGCTTCTGGACTACCCCCTTCCCAGATACGCAGTATTTT.

DNA of the CDR3: TGTGCCAGTAGAAGGACTAGCGGGACCTACGAGCAGTACTTC. Its protein is CASRRTSGTYEQYF. The chain uses TRBV19 and TRBJ2-7; 12 bases are a match to TRBD2. Trimming took 6 bases from V and 2 from J; bases not matched to a gene: 2. Germline-derived CDR1 and CDR2 are LNHDA and SQIVND (reference sequence). This CDR3 region has 14 residues.

Only one count was recorded for this clone. This chain connects TRBV2 to TRBJ2-3; 7 positions match TRBD1. This CDR3 is built from 15 residues. The V and J ends lost 6 bases and 2 bases, in that order; junction bases with no gene match: 8. Germline CDR1 reads SNHLY; CDR2 reads FYNNEI. The CDR3 DNA follows: TGTGCCAGCAGGACAGGGAAGGGGGTCACAGATACGCAGTATTTT. Its translation is CASRTGKGVTDTQYF.

In its sample, this clone was seen once. V is TRBV6-4 and J is TRBJ2-2; weak D call: TRBD2 (6 bases). Germline V gene data show CDR1 as MRHNA and CDR2 as SNTAGT. The CDR3 extends over 15 amino acids. The V end lost 4 bases, the J end lost 4 bases, and 13 bases lay between the germline ends. The CDR3 DNA reads TGTGCCAGCAGTGTAAAGTTCGGGGGCACCGGGGAGCTGTTTTTT. Translated, it gives CASSVKFGGTGELFF.

This rearrangement joins TRBV2 to TRBJ2-7, with 10 bases identical to TRBD2. After removal of 7 bases from V and 1 base from J, the junction contained 1 base not matched to a gene. CDR1 and CDR2 from the germline V gene are SNHLY and FYNNEI. CDR3 size: 13 residues. The CDR3 protein is CASTSGRSYEQYF. The CDR3 bases are TGTGCCAGCACTAGCGGGAGATCCTACGAGCAGTACTTC.

The chain combines TRBV7-2 with TRBJ1-3; no definite D call. Germline V CDR1 and CDR2: SGHTA, FQGNSA. The germline V and J ends were trimmed by 4 bases and 6 bases, with 10 bases remaining between them. This CDR3 has 13 residues. The DNA for the CDR3 is TGTGCCAGCAGCTCCTACGGGGAAAACACCATATATTTT. Translated: CASSSYGENTIYF. Drawing the rest from reference TRBV7-2 and TRBJ1-3, the complete variable domain is GAGVSQSPSNKVTEKGKDVELRCDPISGHTALYWYRQSLGQGLEFLIYFQGNSAPDKSGLPSDRFSAERTGGSVSTLTIQRTQQEDSAVYLCASSSYGENTIYFGEGSWLTVV.

The count of this clone is one. The J gene is TRBJ2-7, the V gene TRBV7-2, with 7 bases lining up with TRBD2. This CDR3 has 15 amino acids. V shed 5 bases, J shed 5 bases, and the junction held 12 bases outside the gene matches. Germline lookup yields CDR1 SGHTA and CDR2 FQGNSA. Written as DNA, the CDR3 is TGTGCCAGCAGCGGGGCCGACGGGAGGATGGACGAGCAGTACTTC. Translation: CASSGADGRMDEQYF. Variable domain in full (rest from reference TRBV7-2 and TRBJ2-7): GAGVSQSPSNKVTEKGKDVELRCDPISGHTALYWYRQSLGQGLEFLIYFQGNSAPDKSGLPSDRFSAERTGGSVSTLTIQRTQQEDSAVYLCASSGADGRMDEQYFGPGTRLTVT.